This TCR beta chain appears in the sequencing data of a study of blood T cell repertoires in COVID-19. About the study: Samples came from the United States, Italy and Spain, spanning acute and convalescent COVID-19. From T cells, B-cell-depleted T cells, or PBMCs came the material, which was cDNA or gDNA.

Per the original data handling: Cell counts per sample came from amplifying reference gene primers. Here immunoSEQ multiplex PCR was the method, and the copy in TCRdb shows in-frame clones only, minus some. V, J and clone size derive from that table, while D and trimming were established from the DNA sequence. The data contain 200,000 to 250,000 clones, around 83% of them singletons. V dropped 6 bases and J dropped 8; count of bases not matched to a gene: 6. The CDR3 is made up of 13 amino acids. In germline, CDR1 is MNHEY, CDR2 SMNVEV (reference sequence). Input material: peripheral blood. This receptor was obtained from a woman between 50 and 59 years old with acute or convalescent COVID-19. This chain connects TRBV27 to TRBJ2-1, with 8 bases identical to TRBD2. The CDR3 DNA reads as TGTGCCAGCAGGGCTAGCGGGCGCTATGAGCAGTTCTTC. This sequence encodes CASRASGRYEQFF.